The 2 T cell receptor beta chains below all came from one sample that was sequenced in a study of regulatory T cells in long-lasting Graves disease. Construction of the TCR beta libraries employed iRepertoire HTBI primers in conjunction with Arm-PCR of CDR3 regions. Each CDR3 protein is one row after TCRdb ran MiXCR on the multiplex PCR reads. The data show about 470,000 distinct CDR3 sequences, with more than 13% seen just once and roughly a sixth held by the top ten. Time point reported: newly diagnosed GD, antithyroid drugs for less than 3 months. The TCR library was made from RNA extracted from PBMCs. These data were likewise used in another study, on T cells in Graves' hyperthyroidism and ophthalmopathy.

Specimen: peripheral blood mononuclear cells (PBMCs), collected at new diagnosis, from a patient treated with antithyroid drugs. Receptors were obtained from a woman aged 25 to 39 with Graves disease.

Of note for this clonotype: Being one base from a much bigger clone, this may be a read error. The chain employs TRBV12-3 or TRBV12-4 and TRBJ2-3; TRBD1 matches 11 bases. The length of the CDR3 is 17 residues. With 7 bases clipped from V and 3 bases from J, the junction kept 12 bases outside the gene matches. The chain's CDR3 is CASNPGQGVFGTDTQYF. The CDR3 DNA follows: TGTGCCAGCAATCCGGGACAGGGGGTGTTTGGGACAGATACGCAGTATTTT.

This clonotype was counted many times. The gene calls are TRBV12-3 or TRBV12-4 and TRBJ1-5, with a possible D match to TRBD1 (5 bases). CDR3 length: 15 amino acids. V was trimmed by 7 bases and J by 6 bases, leaving 19 bases between them. In nucleotides, the CDR3 is TGTGCCAGCACCCTGGGGGGAAGGGGCGCTCAGCCCCAGCATTTT. Translating gives CASTLGGRGAQPQHF.